The 30 T cell receptor beta chains below all came from one sample that was sequenced in a study of blood T cell repertoires in COVID-19. Sequencing was performed with immunoSEQ multiplex PCR; in TCRdb, only in-frame clones are kept and a portion is missing. The sample contains around 470,000 clones, roughly nine tenths of which appear only once. Specimen: peripheral blood. The origin of the receptors is a man younger than 30 with COVID-19, enrolled during active disease.

This chain connects TRBV5-1 to TRBJ1-4; 7 bases align to TRBD1. Unmatched junction bases numbered 1, after V lost 3 bases and J lost 8 bases. This CDR3 contains 12 residues. In germline, CDR1 is SGHRS, CDR2 YFSETQ. CDR3 in amino acids: CASSWTGEKLFF. Written as DNA, the CDR3 is TGCGCCAGCAGCTGGACAGGCGAAAAACTGTTTTTT.

J is TRBJ2-1 and V is TRBV10-3; 7 positions agree with TRBD2. Germline lookup yields CDR1 ENHRY and CDR2 SYGVKD. The CDR3 length is 16 residues. Losses at the gene ends were 6 bases for V and 2 bases for J; bases not matched to a gene: 10. In nucleotides, the CDR3 is TGTGCCATCAGAAGACTAGCCACTGCCGCCTACAATGAGCAGTTCTTC. Its translation is CAIRRLATAAYNEQFF.

The rearrangement links TRBV29-1 to TRBJ2-1; 8 bases map to TRBD2. CDR3 size: 14 residues. Per the germline V gene, CDR1 is SQVTM and CDR2 is ANQGSEA. V lost 7 bases to trimming and J lost 9 bases; unmatched junction nucleotides: 14. The CDR3 sequence: CSGSGTSAAGEQFF. CDR3 DNA: TGCAGCGGCTCCGGGACTAGTGCAGCGGGTGAGCAGTTCTTC.

The J gene is TRBJ2-5, the V gene TRBV19; TRBD1 matches 10 bases. After removal of 4 bases from V and 4 bases from J, the junction contained 9 bases not matched to a gene. CDR1 LNHDA and CDR2 SQIVND come from the germline V gene (reference sequence). The CDR3 covers 16 residues. CDR3 sequence: CASSTSQGQGTETQYF. The DNA of the CDR3 is TGTGCCAGTAGTACCTCCCAGGGACAGGGGACAGAGACCCAGTACTTC.

The chain combines TRBV2 with TRBJ2-3, with D possibly matching TRBD1 (6 bases). This CDR3 is built from 16 residues. The V gene lost 9 bases and the J gene lost 0 bases, with 19 bases spanning the gap. Per the germline V gene, CDR1 is SNHLY and CDR2 is FYNNEI. The DNA of the CDR3 is TGTGCCAGTCCCGATTGGGGGCAGGCCAGCACAGATACGCAGTATTTT. Protein: CASPDWGQASTDTQYF.

The CDR3 DNA reads as TGTGCCAGCAGCTTACCACAGGGCTATGGCTACACCTTC. It encodes CASSLPQGYGYTF. The chain combines TRBV11-2 with TRBJ1-2, with D perhaps matching TRBD1 (6 bases). Deletions cut 2 bases from V and 4 bases from J, with 8 bases between. The CDR3 runs 13 residues. Germline V gene data show CDR1 as SGHAT and CDR2 as FQNNGV.

The chain joins TRBV28 to TRBJ1-2; 8 nucleotides line up with TRBD1. V was pared by 2 bases and J by 7 bases, with 6 bases of the junction left unmatched. CDR1 and CDR2 from the germline V gene are MDHEN and SYDVKM. This CDR3 spans 14 amino acids. CDR3 protein: CASSLPRGLSGYTF. As DNA, the CDR3 is TGTGCCAGCAGTTTACCCAGGGGGCTCTCTGGCTACACCTTC.

The chain recombines TRBV7-9 with TRBJ2-4; D is perhaps TRBD2 (6 bases). The length of the CDR3 is 15 residues. CDR1 SEHNR and CDR2 FQNEAQ come from the germline V gene (reference sequence). V was shortened by 1 base and J by 6 bases, with 13 bases between the two germline ends. CDR3 bases: TGTGCCAGCAGCTTAGGACTAGACCCCTTAAACATTCAGTACTTC. Translating it yields CASSLGLDPLNIQYF.

The V call is TRBV5-1, the J call TRBJ1-6; 8 bases are shared with TRBD1. The CDR3 contains 14 residues. With V trimmed by 3 bases and J by 8 bases, 4 bases remained unmatched. Germline CDR1 and CDR2: SGHRS and YFSETQ. CDR3 coding DNA: TGCGCCAGCAGCTCAACAGGGGGGGATTCACCCCTCCACTTT. This translates into CASSSTGGDSPLHF.

This sequence joins TRBV29-1 and TRBJ1-1; tentatively, D is TRBD1 (6 bases). Germline values: CDR1 SQVTM, CDR2 ANQGSEA. The ends were cut back, 5 bases at V and 0 bases at J, with 16 bases in the middle. The CDR3 has 15 amino acids. CDR3 protein: CSVTGLELVNTEAFF. The CDR3 nucleotides read TGCAGCGTTACAGGGTTGGAACTCGTGAACACTGAAGCTTTCTTT.

This CDR3 reads CASSSIAGGPNTGELFF. The CDR3 DNA follows: TGTGCCAGCAGCTCAATAGCGGGAGGGCCGAACACCGGGGAGCTGTTTTTT. The V call is TRBV7-8, the J call TRBJ2-2; 11 bases fit TRBD2. With 4 bases clipped from V and 0 bases from J, the junction kept 4 bases outside the gene matches. Per the germline V gene, CDR1 is SGHVS and CDR2 is FQNEAQ. The CDR3 is 17 residues long.

The rearrangement links TRBV5-1 to TRBJ2-5; 7 positions agree with TRBD1. The CDR3 is 14 residues long. Germline V gene lookup returns CDR1 SGHRS and CDR2 YFSETQ. V shed 7 bases, J shed 4 bases, and the junction held 10 bases outside the gene matches. The CDR3 DNA reads as TGCGCCAGCCAACCACACTACAGGGGAGAGACCCAGTACTTC. It codes for CASQPHYRGETQYF.

This chain joins TRBV13 and TRBJ2-1; 14 nucleotides agree with TRBD2. Germline V gene sequence: CDR1 PRHDT, CDR2 FYEKMQ (reference sequence). V shed 3 bases and J 11 bases; nucleotides not matched to a gene: 3. This CDR3 spans 14 amino acids. CDR3 residues: CASSLGTSGSKQFF. The CDR3 coding sequence is TGTGCCAGCAGCTTGGGGACTAGCGGGAGTAAGCAGTTCTTC.

V usage is TRBV19 and J usage is TRBJ2-7; 7 bases match TRBD2. Trimming removed 3 bases from V and 4 bases from J; junction bases left unmatched: 12. This CDR3 is 16 amino acids long. CDR1 is LNHDA, CDR2 SQIVND, per germline (reference sequence). The CDR3 DNA sequence: TGTGCCAGTAGTATTATGGGCGGGGAGGGGTTTTACGAGCAGTACTTC. Its translation: CASSIMGGEGFYEQYF.

The rearrangement joins TRBV11-2 to TRBJ1-6; D is uncertain. Germline lookup yields CDR1 SGHAT and CDR2 FQNNGV. The CDR3 extends over 13 amino acids. The V and J ends lost 3 bases and 11 bases respectively, with 11 bases between them. CDR3 amino acids: CASSLVGRPPLHF. The CDR3 nucleotides read TGTGCCAGCAGCTTGGTGGGGAGGCCACCCCTCCACTTT.

CDR3 in amino acids: CASSQVPSGTDTQYF. The CDR3 DNA sequence: TGTGCCAGCAGCCAAGTCCCTAGCGGGACAGATACGCAGTATTTT. V is TRBV14 and J is TRBJ2-3, with 8 bases aligning to TRBD2. The CDR3 has 15 amino acids. V shed 1 base and J 3 bases; nucleotides not matched to a gene: 3. Germline CDR1 reads SGHDN; CDR2 reads FVKESK.

This chain links TRBV19 with TRBJ1-2, with D perhaps TRBD1 (5 bases). Germline CDR1 is LNHDA and CDR2 is SQIVND (reference sequence). The CDR3 extends over 17 amino acids. V shed 2 bases and J shed 3 bases, with 19 bases lying between them. CDR3 sequence reads: CASSIRMEAGRDYGYTF. For the CDR3, the DNA is TGTGCCAGTAGTATAAGGATGGAAGCAGGGAGGGACTATGGCTACACCTTC. The variable domain in full, completed from reference TRBV19 and TRBJ1-2, reads DGGITQSPKYLFRKEGQNVTLSCEQNLNHDAMYWYRQDPGQGLRLIYYSQIVNDFQKGDIAEGYSVSREKKESFPLTVTSAQKNPTAFYLCASSIRMEAGRDYGYTFGSGTRLTVV.

J is TRBJ1-2 and V is TRBV3-1 (or the pseudogene TRBV3-2); TRBD1 matches at 8 bases. V trimming: 4 bases; J trimming: 6 bases; junction bases outside the gene matches: 7. The germline V gene encodes CDR1 LGHDT and CDR2 YNNKEL (reference sequence). The CDR3 consists of 14 residues. The CDR3 sequence: CASSRTGTGDGYTF. The CDR3 nucleotides read TGTGCCAGCAGCCGAACAGGGACAGGCGATGGCTACACCTTC.

The chain couples TRBV12-5 to TRBJ1-1; TRBD1 matches at 8 bases. The germline gives CDR1 LGHNT, CDR2 FRNRAP. J lost 3 bases, V lost 4 bases, and 7 bases had no gene match. This CDR3 is 15 amino acids long. The CDR3 DNA is TGTGCTAGTGGTTCAACAGGGGGGAAGGACACTGAAGCTTTCTTT. Its translation is CASGSTGGKDTEAFF.

The chain recombines TRBV12-3 or TRBV12-4 with TRBJ1-1; D is uncertain. V was pared by 2 bases and J by 1 base, with 5 bases between. The CDR3 runs to 13 residues. The CDR3 sequence is CASSLSQNTEAFF. The CDR3 coding sequence is TGTGCCAGCAGTTTAAGCCAGAACACTGAAGCTTTCTTT.

Turning to this clone: This same CDR3 is encoded by further DNA sequences in the sample. This chain links TRBV27 with TRBJ2-7; the match to TRBD2 covers 11 bases. CDR1 is MNHEY, CDR2 SMNVEV, per germline (reference sequence). The CDR3 length is 15 residues. The J segment lost 0 bases and the V segment lost 6 bases, leaving 4 bases of the junction unmatched. Written as DNA, the CDR3 is TGTGCCAGCAGCTCCACTAGCGGGAGCTCCTACGAGCAGTACTTC. Protein product: CASSSTSGSSYEQYF.

The chain recombines TRBV19 with TRBJ2-7; 7 bases map to TRBD1. Unmatched junction bases numbered 4, after V lost 4 bases and J lost 1 base. This CDR3 comprises 14 residues. Per the germline V gene, CDR1 is LNHDA and CDR2 is SQIVND (reference sequence). The CDR3 DNA follows: TGTGCCAGTAGTACGGGACAGTCGTCCTACGAGCAGTACTTC. Translating gives CASSTGQSSYEQYF.

The V gene is TRBV13, the J gene TRBJ2-3; TRBD1 aligns across 7 bases. This CDR3 spans 15 amino acids. Germline CDR1 and CDR2: PRHDT and FYEKMQ (reference sequence). The V and J ends lost 5 bases and 2 bases, in that order; junction bases with no gene match: 7. The DNA of the CDR3 is TGTGCCAGCAGCCCCCGGGACAGAATCACAGATACGCAGTATTTT. Its translation: CASSPRDRITDTQYF.

The chain employs TRBV2 and TRBJ1-5; 7 positions match TRBD1. The V gene's germline CDR1 is SNHLY and CDR2 FYNNEI. The CDR3 has 14 amino acids. V shed 7 bases and J 4 bases; nucleotides not matched to a gene: 7. The CDR3 spells CASTRDSANQPQHF. The CDR3 nucleotides are TGTGCCAGCACCCGGGACAGCGCAAATCAGCCCCAGCATTTT.

The chain has TRBV9 and TRBJ2-5; D might be TRBD1 (6 bases). The CDR3 is made up of 13 amino acids. The ends were cut back, 4 bases at V and 3 bases at J, with 10 bases in the middle. Germline V gene lookup returns CDR1 SGDLS and CDR2 YYNGEE. This chain's CDR3 is CASSPRGKETQYF. CDR3 sequence (DNA): TGTGCCAGCAGCCCCAGGGGAAAAGAGACCCAGTACTTC.

The rearrangement links TRBV5-1 to TRBJ2-3; D is undetermined. V lost 0 bases to trimming and J lost 1 base, with 9 bases between them. CDR1 is SGHRS, CDR2 YFSETQ, per germline. CDR3 size: 15 residues. The CDR3 sequence is CASSLGRKRTDTQYF. CDR3 DNA: TGCGCCAGCAGCTTGGGTCGCAAGCGCACAGATACGCAGTATTTT.

The rearrangement links TRBV7-6 to TRBJ2-5; 8 nucleotides agree with TRBD1. Trimming at V came to 4 bases and at J to 5 bases, leaving 21 bases not matched to a gene. CDR1 and CDR2 from the germline V gene are SGHVS and FNYEAQ. The CDR3 is 19 residues long. The CDR3 nucleotides read TGTGCCAGCAGCTCCCCCTCTTGGGATGGTGCCAGGGGGCGCGAGACCCAGTACTTC. Translated: CASSSPSWDGARGRETQYF. The entire variable domain, with the rest obtained from reference TRBV7-6 and TRBJ2-5, is as follows: GAGVSQSPRYKVTKRGQDVALRCDPISGHVSLYWYRQALGQGPEFLTYFNYEAQQDKSGLPNDRFSAERPEGSISTLTIQRTEQRDSAMYRCASSSPSWDGARGRETQYFGPGTRLLVL.

This clone was seen only once. The chain links TRBV9 to TRBJ2-5; D gene ambiguous. CDR1 is SGDLS and CDR2 is YYNGEE in the germline V gene. Trimming stripped 4 bases from V and 5 bases from J, with 6 bases between. The CDR3 spans 11 residues. The CDR3 coding sequence is TGTGCCAGCAGCATCGGGGAGACCCAGTACTTC. Residues: CASSIGETQYF.

The chain combines TRBV4-2 with TRBJ2-3, with D unresolved. Trimming removed 6 bases from V and 0 bases from J, with 16 bases in between. This CDR3 spans 16 amino acids. The germline gives CDR1 LGHNA, CDR2 YNFKEQ. The CDR3 nucleotides are TGTGCCAGCAGACCCCTCGGCGAGACTAGCACAGATACGCAGTATTTT. This sequence encodes CASRPLGETSTDTQYF.

The chain recombines TRBV19 with TRBJ1-6, with 9 bases matching TRBD1. This CDR3 contains 15 residues. Per the germline V gene, CDR1 is LNHDA and CDR2 is SQIVND (reference sequence). V dropped 4 bases and J dropped 7; count of bases not matched to a gene: 5. The CDR3 loop reads CASSTADRGNSPLHF. The CDR3 DNA reads as TGTGCCAGTAGTACTGCAGACAGGGGGAATTCACCCCTCCACTTT.